The present TCR beta chain was sequenced within a study of T cells after yellow fever vaccination. V was pared by 6 bases and J by 1 base, with 9 bases between. The CDR3 has 13 amino acids. The germline CDR1 and CDR2 sequences are MDHEN and SYDVKM. TCRdb passed the 5' RACE reads through MiXCR, listing each CDR3 protein once. The sample has 250,000 to 400,000 distinct CDR3 sequences; approximately 4% are singletons. This sequence was found in a young man who received the YFV17D yellow fever vaccine. The rearrangement joins TRBV28 to TRBJ1-1, with D uncertain. The sequences come from PBMCs, collected 5 days after the yellow fever booster vaccination. The CDR3 region is CASSRRRNTEAFF. CDR3 sequence (DNA): TGTGCCAGCAGCCGTAGACGGAACACTGAAGCTTTCTTT.